This T cell receptor beta chain was identified in a study of a mutant IDH1 vaccine in newly diagnosed glioma. Whole-study context: The earlier regimen, radiotherapy, temozolomide, or both, was most often both.

The method was immunoSEQ multiplex PCR; TCRdb's version includes in-frame clones alone and lacks a portion of them. The repertoire has under 90,000 clones, around 79% of them found once; the top ten carry 7% to 10%. V shed 0 bases, J shed 7 bases, and the junction held 0 bases outside the gene matches. Germline V gives CDR1 SGDLS, CDR2 YYNGEE. The CDR3 sequence is 15 residues long. General study findings and limits: Changes in top peripheral clonotypes did not appear linked to pseudoprogression. Of the patients, about 95% had vaccine-induced immune responses.

About this clone: Its antigen remains unknown.

The time point here: baseline, week 1 (first vaccination visit). Treatment specified: pre-vaccination baseline after standard-of-care therapy. Donors had new IDH1-mutant astrocytomas of WHO grade 3 or 4 (ATRX-lost). V is TRBV9 and J is TRBJ2-1; 14 positions match TRBD2. The receptor was derived from a man in his fifties or sixties with glioma. The sample consisted of PBMCs, taken from a glioma patient treated with radiotherapy, temozolomide or both. The CDR3 spells CASSVGLAGGNEQFF. Written as DNA, the CDR3 is TGTGCCAGCAGCGTAGGACTAGCGGGGGGGAATGAGCAGTTCTTC. Full variable domain (outside the CDR3, taken from reference TRBV9 and TRBJ2-1): DSGVTQTPKHLITATGQRVTLRCSPRSGDLSVYWYQQSLDQGLQFLIQYYNGEERAKGNILERFSAQQFPDLHSELNLSSLELGDSALYFCASSVGLAGGNEQFFGPGTRLTVL.